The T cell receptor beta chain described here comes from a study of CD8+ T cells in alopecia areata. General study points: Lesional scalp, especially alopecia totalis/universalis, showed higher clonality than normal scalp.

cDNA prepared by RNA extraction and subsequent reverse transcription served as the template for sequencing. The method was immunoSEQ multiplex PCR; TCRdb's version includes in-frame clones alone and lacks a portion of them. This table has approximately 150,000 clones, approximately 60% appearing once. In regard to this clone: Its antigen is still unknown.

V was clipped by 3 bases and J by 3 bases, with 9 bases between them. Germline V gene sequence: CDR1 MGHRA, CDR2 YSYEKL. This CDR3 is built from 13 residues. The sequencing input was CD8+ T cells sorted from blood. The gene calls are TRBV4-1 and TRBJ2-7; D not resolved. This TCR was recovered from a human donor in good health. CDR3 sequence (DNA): TGCGCCAGCAGCCACAGCCATCGCTACGAGCAGTACTTC. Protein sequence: CASSHSHRYEQYF.